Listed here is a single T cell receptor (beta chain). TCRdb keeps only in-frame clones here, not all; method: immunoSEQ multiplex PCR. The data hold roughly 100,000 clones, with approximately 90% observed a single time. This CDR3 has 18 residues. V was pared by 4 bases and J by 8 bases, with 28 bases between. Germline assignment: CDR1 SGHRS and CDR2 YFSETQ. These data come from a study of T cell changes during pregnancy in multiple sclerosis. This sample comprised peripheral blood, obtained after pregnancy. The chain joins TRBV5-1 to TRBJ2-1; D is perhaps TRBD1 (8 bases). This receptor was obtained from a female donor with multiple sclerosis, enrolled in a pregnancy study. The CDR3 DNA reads TGCGCCAGCAGCCAGGACAGGGTGTCCGGAGCGGGGCCGTATGAGCAGTTCTTC. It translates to CASSQDRVSGAGPYEQFF.